What follows describes a single TCR beta chain. Some clones are missing from TCRdb's copy, which holds only in-frame ones; the method was immunoSEQ multiplex PCR. The data hold about 380,000 clones, with 83% observed a single time. Germline assignment: CDR1 SGHKS and CDR2 YYEKEE (reference sequence). Trimming stripped 0 bases from V and 3 bases from J, with 12 bases between. The CDR3 runs 15 residues. The sample belongs to a study of Ad26.COV2.S vaccination and SARS-CoV-2 variants. Treatment here: around 19 received Ad26.COV2.S at low or high dose, single or two shots; 5 received placebo; per-sample allocation not given. Collection of the samples took place on day 63 after the first injection of vaccine or placebo. Donation came from an adult in Boston who was aged 18-55 years.

The sample consisted of peripheral blood, taken in a trial of Ad26.COV2.S vaccine versus placebo. The chain uses TRBV5-5 and TRBJ1-1; D is undetermined. The TCR originated in a person between 18 and 59 years old who received the Ad26.COV2.S COVID-19 vaccine or a placebo. CDR3 sequence reads: CASSLAPQVYTEAFF. The CDR3 nucleotides are TGTGCCAGCAGCTTGGCGCCCCAGGTATACACTGAAGCTTTCTTT.